The rows below give T cell receptor beta chains drawn from one sample of a study of CD8+ T cells in alopecia areata. Produced via immunoSEQ multiplex PCR; TCRdb's table is partial and in-frame only. Of 80,000 to 95,000 clones listed, 44% were seen once; the top ten hold around 20%. Sequencing was performed on CD8+ T cells sorted from blood, taken at week 24, from a patient treated with tofacitinib. These TCRs come from a human donor with alopecia areata. The CDR3 runs from the conserved cysteine through the conserved F or W. The D gene is left open where the match is weak. Expanded clones get a size class; other rows say once, few or many, or leave the size out.

TRBV6-6	TRBJ1-1	.	.	CASSYVQGTEAFF	TGTGCCAGCAGTTACGTACAGGGCACTGAAGCTTTCTTT
TRBV7-9	TRBJ2-3	TRBD2	.	CASSLAASGSADTPYF	TGTGCCAGCAGCTTAGCCGCTAGCGGGAGTGCAGATACACCGTATTTT
TRBV9	TRBJ2-1	.	.	CASSVGAEPLREQFF	TGTGCCAGCAGCGTAGGCGCGGAGCCCTTGCGGGAGCAGTTCTTC
TRBV11-2	TRBJ2-6	.	few	CATLQGMANVLTF	TGTGCCACCTTGCAGGGGATGGCCAACGTCCTGACTTTC
TRBV29-1	TRBJ2-2	.	.	CSVFYANTGELFF	TGCAGCGTTTTTTACGCGAACACCGGGGAGCTGTTTTTT
TRBV2	TRBJ2-5	.	.	CASSEASVGETQYF	TGTGCCAGCAGTGAAGCCTCTGTGGGGGAGACCCAGTACTTC
TRBV6-1	TRBJ1-1	.	.	CATSGGENTEAFF	TGTGCCACCTCGGGGGGGGAGAACACTGAAGCTTTCTTT
TRBV4-3	TRBJ2-1	.	few	CASSPYTSTFYNEQFF	TGCGCCAGCAGCCCATACACTAGCACTTTCTACAATGAGCAGTTCTTC
TRBV7-9	TRBJ1-1	.	.	CASGVGAQAFF	TGTGCCAGCGGGGTGGGGGCGCAGGCTTTCTTT
TRBV7-9	TRBJ2-5	.	.	CASSQPGDQETQYF	TGTGCCAGCAGCCAACCGGGAGACCAAGAGACCCAGTACTTC
TRBV30	TRBJ2-5	.	.	CAWTTGIQETQYF	TGTGCCTGGACGACGGGGATCCAAGAGACCCAGTACTTC
TRBV11-2	TRBJ2-2	.	few	CASSLGLNTGELFF	TGTGCCAGCAGCTTAGGACTGAACACCGGGGAGCTGTTTTTT
TRBV28	TRBJ2-1	.	.	CASSEDSSYNEQFF	TGTGCCAGCAGTGAGGATAGCTCCTACAATGAGCAGTTCTTC
TRBV4-3	TRBJ2-7	.	.	CASSQDIGQSYEQYF	TGCGCCAGCAGCCAAGATATAGGACAGTCCTACGAGCAGTACTTC
TRBV29-1	TRBJ2-2	TRBD1	.	CSVVMGDRANTGELFF	TGCAGCGTTGTAATGGGGGACAGGGCGAACACCGGGGAGCTGTTTTTT
TRBV5-6	TRBJ2-7	.	few	CASSVGTWGEQYF	TGTGCCAGCAGCGTCGGGACTTGGGGCGAGCAGTACTTC
TRBV6-5	TRBJ2-1	.	.	CASTSTYLGEQFF	TGTGCCAGCACTTCGACCTATCTGGGTGAGCAGTTCTTC
TRBV20-1	TRBJ1-1	.	.	CSANANTEAFF	TGCAGTGCTAACGCTAACACTGAAGCTTTCTTT
TRBV14	TRBJ1-1	.	.	CASSQDLRKTEAFF	TGTGCCAGCAGCCAAGATCTGAGAAAGACTGAAGCTTTCTTT
TRBV30	TRBJ1-5	TRBD1	.	CAWSVRGQGAHQPQHF	TGTGCCTGGAGTGTAAGGGGACAGGGGGCTCATCAGCCCCAGCATTTT
TRBV27	TRBJ2-6	.	.	CASSPSGANVLTF	TGTGCCAGCAGCCCCTCTGGGGCCAACGTCCTGACTTTC
TRBV9	TRBJ2-3	.	.	CASSVGSWSTDTQYF	TGTGCCAGCAGCGTAGGCTCATGGAGCACAGATACGCAGTATTTT
TRBV5-1	TRBJ2-1	.	.	CASSSLSDWPKNEQFF	TGCGCCAGCAGCTCCCTAAGTGACTGGCCAAAAAATGAGCAGTTCTTC
TRBV29-1	TRBJ1-2	.	.	CSVQNREDYGYTF	TGCAGCGTCCAAAACAGGGAAGACTATGGCTACACCTTC